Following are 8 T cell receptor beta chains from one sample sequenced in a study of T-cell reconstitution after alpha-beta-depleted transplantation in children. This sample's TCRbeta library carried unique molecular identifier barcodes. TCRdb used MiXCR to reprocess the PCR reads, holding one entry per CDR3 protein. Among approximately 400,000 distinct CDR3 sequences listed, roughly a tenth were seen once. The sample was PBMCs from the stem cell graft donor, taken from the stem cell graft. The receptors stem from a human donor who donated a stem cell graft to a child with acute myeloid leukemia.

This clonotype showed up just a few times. CDR3 in DNA: TGTGCCAGCAGCTTGAGACAGGGGACCGAAAAACTGTTTTTT. Protein sequence: CASSLRQGTEKLFF. This chain joins TRBV5-6 and TRBJ1-4; 8 bases agree with TRBD1. From germline, CDR1 is SGHDT and CDR2 YYEEEE. The CDR3 is made up of 14 amino acids. With 1 base clipped from V and 8 bases from J, the junction kept 4 bases outside the gene matches. The entire variable domain, with the rest obtained from reference TRBV5-6 and TRBJ1-4, is as follows: DAGVTQSPTHLIKTRGQQVTLRCSPKSGHDTVSWYQQALGQGPQFIFQYYEEEERQRGNFPDRFSGHQFPNYSSELNVNALLLGDSALYLCASSLRQGTEKLFFGSGTQLSVL.

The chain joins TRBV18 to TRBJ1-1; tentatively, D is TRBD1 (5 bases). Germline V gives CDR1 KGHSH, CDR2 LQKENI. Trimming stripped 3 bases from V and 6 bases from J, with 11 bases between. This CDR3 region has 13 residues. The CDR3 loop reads CASSPAGSPEAFF. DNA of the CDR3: TGTGCCAGCTCACCGGCAGGGTCCCCTGAAGCTTTCTTT.

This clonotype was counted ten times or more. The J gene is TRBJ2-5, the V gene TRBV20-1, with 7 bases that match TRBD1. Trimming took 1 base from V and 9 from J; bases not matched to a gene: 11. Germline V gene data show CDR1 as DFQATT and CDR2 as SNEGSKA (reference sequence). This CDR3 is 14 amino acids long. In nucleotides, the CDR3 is TGCAGTGCTAGAGGCCGAAGGGGGACAGTGGCCCAGTACTTC. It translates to CSARGRRGTVAQYF.

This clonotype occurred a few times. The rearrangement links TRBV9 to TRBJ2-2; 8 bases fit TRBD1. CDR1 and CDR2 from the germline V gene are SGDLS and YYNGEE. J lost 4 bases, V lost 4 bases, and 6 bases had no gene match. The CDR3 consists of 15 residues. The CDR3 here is CASSTRTGTTGELFF. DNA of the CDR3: TGTGCCAGCAGCACACGGACAGGGACCACCGGGGAGCTGTTTTTT.

The CDR3 spells CASSAGTSYNEQFF. DNA of the CDR3: TGTGCCAGCAGCGCCGGGACTAGTTACAATGAGCAGTTCTTC. The rearrangement links TRBV6-1 to TRBJ2-1; 8 bases line up with TRBD2. The CDR3 sequence is 14 residues long. Germline CDR1 MNHNS, CDR2 SASEGT. Trimming took 6 bases from V and 4 from J; bases not matched to a gene: 5.

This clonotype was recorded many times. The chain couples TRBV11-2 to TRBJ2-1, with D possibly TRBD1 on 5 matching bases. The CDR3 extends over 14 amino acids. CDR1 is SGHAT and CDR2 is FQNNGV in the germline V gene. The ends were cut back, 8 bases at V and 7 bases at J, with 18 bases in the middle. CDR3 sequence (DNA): TGTGCCAGCCGTCCTTCGGACAATAGGAATGAGCAGTTCTTC. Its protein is CASRPSDNRNEQFF. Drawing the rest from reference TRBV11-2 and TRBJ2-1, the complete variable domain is EAGVAQSPRYKIIEKRQSVAFWCNPISGHATLYWYQQILGQGPKLLIQFQNNGVVDDSQLPKDRFSAERLKGVDSTLKIQPAKLEDSAVYLCASRPSDNRNEQFFGPGTRLTVL.

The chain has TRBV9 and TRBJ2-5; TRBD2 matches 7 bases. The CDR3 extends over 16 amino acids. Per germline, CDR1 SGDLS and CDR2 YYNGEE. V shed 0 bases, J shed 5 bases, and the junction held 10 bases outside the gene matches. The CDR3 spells CASSVGLSGVEETQYF. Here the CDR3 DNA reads TGTGCCAGCAGCGTAGGACTAAGCGGGGTTGAGGAGACCCAGTACTTC.

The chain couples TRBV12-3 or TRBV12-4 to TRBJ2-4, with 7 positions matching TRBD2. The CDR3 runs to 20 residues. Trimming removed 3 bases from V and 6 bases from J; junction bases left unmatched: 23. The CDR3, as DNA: TGTGCCAGCAGTTTCCTTGGGGGGGACCCAAAAAAGAGAGGTATAAACATTCAGTACTTC. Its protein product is CASSFLGGDPKKRGINIQYF.